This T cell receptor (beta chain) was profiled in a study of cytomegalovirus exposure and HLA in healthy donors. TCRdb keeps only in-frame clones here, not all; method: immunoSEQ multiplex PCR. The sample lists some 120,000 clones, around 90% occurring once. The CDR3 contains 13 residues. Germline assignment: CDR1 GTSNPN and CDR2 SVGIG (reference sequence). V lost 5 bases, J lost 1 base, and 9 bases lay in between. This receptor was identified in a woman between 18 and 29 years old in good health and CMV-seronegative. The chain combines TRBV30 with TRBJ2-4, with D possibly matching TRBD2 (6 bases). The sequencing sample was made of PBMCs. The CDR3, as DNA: TGTGCCTGGGGAGGAGGGGCCAAAAACATTCAGTACTTC. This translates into CAWGGGAKNIQYF.